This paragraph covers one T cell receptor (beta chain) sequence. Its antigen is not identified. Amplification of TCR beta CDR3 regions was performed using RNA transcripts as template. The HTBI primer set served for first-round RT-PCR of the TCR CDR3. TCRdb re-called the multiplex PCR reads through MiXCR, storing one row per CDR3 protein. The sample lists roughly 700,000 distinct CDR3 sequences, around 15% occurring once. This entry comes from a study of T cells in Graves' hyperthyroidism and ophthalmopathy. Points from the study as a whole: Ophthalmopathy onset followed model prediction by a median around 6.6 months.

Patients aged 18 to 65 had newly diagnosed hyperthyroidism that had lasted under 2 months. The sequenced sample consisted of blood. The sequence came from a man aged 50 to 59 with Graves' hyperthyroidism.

This CDR3 is CASRMGLAGVMAKNIQYF. CDR3 coding DNA: TGTGCCAGCAGGATGGGACTAGCGGGAGTAATGGCCAAAAACATTCAGTACTTC. V is TRBV6-1 and J is TRBJ2-4, with TRBD2 identical over 14 bases. CDR1 and CDR2 from the germline V gene are MNHNS and SASEGT. V lost 6 bases, J lost 1 base, and 8 bases stayed unmatched. This CDR3 is 18 amino acids long.